This T cell receptor beta chain originates from a study of beta chain features in type 1 diabetes. Germline V gives CDR1 SQVTM, CDR2 ANQGSEA. The CDR3 consists of 18 residues. J lost 8 bases, V lost 6 bases, and 22 bases had no gene match. Sorting based on CD45RO/CCR7/CD25/CD127/CD95/CD27 separated CD4+ naive, central memory, regulatory and stem cell-like memory cells. Investigators reverse transcribed all isolated RNA, so they sequenced expressed TCRB transcripts. Each sample of naive, central memory or regulatory T cells had, on average, around 4 million reads. The data were produced by immunoSEQ multiplex PCR, yet TCRdb's version contains in-frame clones alone and is incomplete. The repertoire consists of around 280,000 clones, with under 8.5% occurring once and the leading ten covering under 1.3%. This clone has just a few counts.

This chain joins TRBV29-1 and TRBJ2-1; TRBD1 matches 10 bases. Sequencing input: central memory CD4+ T cells from blood. This clonotype was sampled from a woman in her late teens or twenties in good health. CDR3 sequence: CSVAKPGQGSNMIDEQFF. CDR3 DNA sequence: TGCAGCGTCGCAAAACCGGGACAGGGGAGTAACATGATCGATGAGCAGTTCTTC.